One and the same sample provided the 30 T cell receptor beta chains below, sequenced in a study of HIV-infected patients and healthy controls. Whole blood was used without fractionation, so all unsorted peripheral T cells were included. Alpha and beta constant-region primers primed reverse transcription of 500 to 550 ng RNA. Alpha and beta chain libraries were made separately by chain-specific third strand synthesis with multiplexing indices. MiXCR was run by TCRdb on the 5' RACE reads, yielding one entry per CDR3 protein. Of roughly 20,000 distinct CDR3 sequences listed, approximately 9% are singletons. The source material was blood. All receptors come from an adult in good health.

This clonotype has more than one count but fewer than ten. The chain employs TRBV3-1 and TRBJ2-3; D is uncertain. There are 15 residues in the CDR3. Germline CDR1 is LGHDT and CDR2 is YNNKEL (reference sequence). The V gene lost 2 bases and the J gene lost 4 bases, with 13 bases spanning the gap. This CDR3 is CASSQNPLSADTQYF. CDR3 sequence (DNA): TGTGCCAGCAGCCAAAACCCGCTAAGCGCAGATACGCAGTATTTT.

J is TRBJ2-1 and V is TRBV7-2, with 10 bases matching TRBD1. The CDR3 has 17 residues. V lost 6 bases, J lost 9 bases, and 17 bases stayed unmatched. Germline V gives CDR1 SGHTA, CDR2 FQGNSA. The CDR3 coding sequence is TGTGCCAGCAGGGGAGGCGGGACAGGGGCATCTGCAAGTGAGCAGTTCTTC. Translating it yields CASRGGGTGASASEQFF.

The chain has TRBV6-2 or TRBV6-3 and TRBJ1-5; D is undetermined. Trimming took 4 bases from V and 7 from J, leaving 17 bases between them. Germline V gene sequence: CDR1 MNHEY, CDR2 SVGEGT. The CDR3 runs 15 residues. Here the CDR3 DNA reads TGTGCCAGCAGTTCAGGAGGAGCGAACGACCAGCCCCAGCATTTT. As protein: CASSSGGANDQPQHF.

This clonotype was detected many times. This chain connects TRBV20-1 to TRBJ2-3; D is unresolved. The CDR3 totals 11 residues. V was shortened by 3 bases and J by 2 bases, with 3 bases between the two germline ends. Germline CDR1 reads DFQATT; CDR2 reads SNEGSKA (reference sequence). CDR3 coding DNA: TGCAGTGCTAGTCCCACAGATACGCAGTATTTT. It yields the protein CSASPTDTQYF.

This clonotype was seen many times. This chain connects TRBV5-1 to TRBJ1-2, with D unresolved. V lost 1 base and J lost 1, with 5 bases in between. Germline V gene data show CDR1 as SGHRS and CDR2 as YFSETQ. The CDR3 is made up of 13 amino acids. CDR3 nucleotide sequence: TGCGCCAGCAGCTTGCTGGGTAACTATGGCTACACCTTC. Translated: CASSLLGNYGYTF.

This clonotype was seen ten or more times. The chain links TRBV11-2 to TRBJ2-7; TRBD2 matches 7 bases. The V gene end was trimmed by 0 bases and the J gene end by 3 bases; junction bases not matched to a gene: 5. Germline V gene lookup returns CDR1 SGHAT and CDR2 FQNNGV. The CDR3 has 15 residues. The CDR3 here is CASSLDPGGLYEQYF. CDR3 DNA sequence: TGTGCCAGCAGCTTAGATCCGGGAGGCCTCTACGAGCAGTACTTC. The whole variable domain, remainder taken from reference TRBV11-2 and TRBJ2-7, is EAGVAQSPRYKIIEKRQSVAFWCNPISGHATLYWYQQILGQGPKLLIQFQNNGVVDDSQLPKDRFSAERLKGVDSTLKIQPAKLEDSAVYLCASSLDPGGLYEQYFGPGTRLTVT.

The genes are TRBV4-1 and TRBJ2-2, with D possibly being TRBD1 (7 bases). Germline CDR1 is MGHRA and CDR2 is YSYEKL. The CDR3 runs to 17 residues. The V and J ends lost 1 base and 2 bases respectively, with 14 bases between them. CDR3 nucleotides: TGCGCCAGCAGCCAAGGGCCCCAGGGGGGAAACACCGGGGAGCTGTTTTTT. Protein sequence: CASSQGPQGGNTGELFF.

In this sample, this clonotype turned up many times. The chain carries TRBV28 and TRBJ2-1; TRBD2 matches at 11 bases. This CDR3 region has 16 residues. Germline loops: CDR1 MDHEN, CDR2 SYDVKM. Trimming took 6 bases from V and 0 from J; bases not matched to a gene: 4. The CDR3 bases are TGTGCCAGCAGGGGACTAGCGGCTCACTCCTACAATGAGCAGTTCTTC. Residues: CASRGLAAHSYNEQFF.

This clonotype was observed a handful of times. The rearrangement joins TRBV20-1 to TRBJ2-3; 10 positions agree with TRBD2. The CDR3 has 14 residues. CDR1 is DFQATT, CDR2 SNEGSKA, per germline (reference sequence). V shed 6 bases, J shed 5 bases, and the junction held 8 bases outside the gene matches. The CDR3 is CSAEREGVRDTQYF. CDR3 nucleotide sequence: TGCAGTGCAGAGCGGGAGGGAGTCCGAGATACGCAGTATTTT.

The V and J genes are TRBV28 and TRBJ1-1, with 9 bases identical to TRBD1. Unmatched junction bases numbered 5, after V lost 3 bases and J lost 3 bases. The CDR3 extends over 15 amino acids. CDR1 and CDR2 (germline): MDHEN, SYDVKM. The CDR3 DNA sequence: TGTGCCAGCAGTTTGGGGGACAGGGTTGACACTGAAGCTTTCTTT. Translation: CASSLGDRVDTEAFF.

This clonotype showed up many times. The rearrangement joins TRBV10-2 to TRBJ2-7; TRBD1 matches 8 bases. Germline values: CDR1 WSHSY, CDR2 SAAADI. Trimming took 6 bases from V and 1 from J; bases not matched to a gene: 8. The CDR3 runs to 15 residues. CDR3 DNA: TGCGCCAGCAGCTGGGACAGGCGCCATTCCTACGAGCAGTACTTC. Translated: CASSWDRRHSYEQYF.

In its sample, this clonotype was seen many times. The chain joins TRBV20-1 to TRBJ2-7; 7 bases agree with TRBD1. The length of the CDR3 is 14 residues. V lost 0 bases and J lost 1; bases outside the gene matches: 3. The V gene's germline CDR1 is DFQATT and CDR2 SNEGSKA (reference sequence). The chain's CDR3 is CSARDLDRSYEQYF. CDR3 DNA sequence: TGCAGTGCTAGAGATTTGGACAGGTCCTACGAGCAGTACTTC.

This clonotype was detected only a few times. The chain links TRBV20-1 to TRBJ1-2; D is unclear. Per germline, CDR1 DFQATT and CDR2 SNEGSKA (reference sequence). This CDR3 has 17 residues. Between the trimmed V and J ends, which lost 0 bases and 5 bases, there was a span of 22 bases. The CDR3 protein is CSARDLEGFTVNYGYTF. The CDR3 DNA reads TGCAGTGCTAGAGATCTTGAGGGTTTTACGGTTAATTATGGCTACACCTTC.

This clonotype was picked up a small number of times. This chain uses TRBV7-9 with TRBJ1-1; D is ambiguous. Germline V CDR1 and CDR2: SEHNR, FQNEAQ (reference sequence). Trimming took off 3 bases at V and 8 bases at J, with 13 bases between the two ends. The CDR3 extends over 13 amino acids. CDR3 in amino acids: CASSFESGQEAFF. Written as DNA, the CDR3 is TGTGCCAGCAGCTTTGAATCCGGGCAAGAAGCTTTCTTT.

The sample holds many counts of this clonotype. The V call is TRBV4-2, the J call TRBJ1-6; D call uncertain. The germline V gene has CDR1 LGHNA and CDR2 YNFKEQ. This CDR3 has 16 residues. V dropped 5 bases and J dropped 7 bases, with 18 bases sitting between them. The CDR3 bases are TGTGCCAGCAGCGACGTCCAGGCCCTTTCCAATTCACCCCTCCACTTT. It codes for CASSDVQALSNSPLHF.

By frequency in the sample, this clonotype is medium-sized. V and J are TRBV5-4 and TRBJ2-5; no clear D gene. Germline CDR1 and CDR2: SGHNT and YYREEE (reference sequence). This CDR3 is 14 amino acids long. Trimming took off 4 bases at V and 3 bases at J, with 13 bases between the two ends. CDR3 loop: CASSVHGSKETQYF. In DNA, the CDR3 is TGTGCCAGCAGCGTACACGGTTCGAAAGAGACCCAGTACTTC.

This clonotype was counted a single time. The chain recombines TRBV12-3 or TRBV12-4 with TRBJ1-5; D is undetermined. The CDR3 totals 12 residues. V was cut by 2 bases and J by 12 bases, with 11 bases left in between. The DNA of the CDR3 is TGTGCCAGCAGTTTATTTCCGGAGGGCCAGCATTTT. Amino acids: CASSLFPEGQHF.

The chain recombines TRBV27 with TRBJ1-1, with 12 bases lining up with TRBD1. The V gene end was trimmed by 0 bases and the J gene end by 0 bases; junction bases not matched to a gene: 2. CDR3 size: 17 residues. Germline V gene data show CDR1 as MNHEY and CDR2 as SMNVEV (reference sequence). The CDR3 spells CASSLSGDRGLNTEAFF. The CDR3 DNA is TGTGCCAGCAGTTTATCAGGGGACAGGGGGCTGAACACTGAAGCTTTCTTT.

This clonotype appeared many times. The chain has TRBV12-3 or TRBV12-4 and TRBJ2-7; 8 bases are shared with TRBD1. The length of the CDR3 is 13 residues. The V segment lost 5 bases and the J segment 6 bases; nucleotides outside the gene matches: 6. CDR3 sequence: CASSHGTGLEQYF. The CDR3 nucleotides are TGTGCCAGCAGTCATGGGACAGGCCTCGAGCAGTACTTC.

The genes are TRBV28 and TRBJ2-2; TRBD2 aligns across 12 bases. CDR1 and CDR2 (germline): MDHEN, SYDVKM. Trimming removed 5 bases from V and 4 bases from J; junction bases left unmatched: 5. This CDR3 is built from 16 residues. CDR3 sequence: CASSLRLAGVTGELFF. CDR3 sequence (DNA): TGTGCCAGCAGTCTCCGACTAGCGGGAGTCACCGGGGAGCTGTTTTTT.

This clonotype showed up many times. The chain joins TRBV3-1 to TRBJ2-2; D not certain. There are 16 residues in the CDR3. Trimming pared 0 bases from V and 1 base from J, leaving 9 bases between. Germline-derived CDR1 and CDR2 are LGHDT and YNNKEL (reference sequence). CDR3 bases: TGTGCCAGCAGCCAAGAATTAGCCATGAACACCGGGGAGCTGTTTTTT. This encodes CASSQELAMNTGELFF.

This clonotype appeared many times. The chain uses TRBV5-1 and TRBJ1-1; 8 positions agree with TRBD1. The CDR3 spans 15 residues. After removal of 4 bases from V and 0 bases from J, the junction contained 5 bases not matched to a gene. Per germline, CDR1 SGHRS and CDR2 YFSETQ. The CDR3 sequence is CASSTKQGVNTEAFF. The CDR3 region has the DNA TGCGCCAGCAGCACAAAACAGGGGGTGAACACTGAAGCTTTCTTT.

In this sample, this clonotype turned up once. A read error may explain this, as a much larger clone is one base away. The V and J genes are TRBV2 and TRBJ2-2; D is unclear. This CDR3 is built from 12 residues. V was cut by 11 bases and J by 5 bases, with 12 bases left in between. The germline V gene encodes CDR1 SNHLY and CDR2 FYNNEI. CDR3 protein: CAYQVGTGELFF. In DNA form, the CDR3 reads TGTGCCTACCAGGTCGGGACCGGGGAGCTGTTTTTT.

The chain links TRBV28 to TRBJ2-5; D call uncertain. Looked up from germline, CDR1 is MDHEN and CDR2 is SYDVKM. Trimming removed 5 bases at V and 2 bases at J, with 9 bases between. CDR3 length equals 13 residues. CDR3 nucleotide sequence: TGTGCCAGCAGTCCACCACTTCAAGAGACCCAGTACTTC. Residues: CASSPPLQETQYF.

This clonotype has more than one count but fewer than ten. This chain connects TRBV7-9 to TRBJ2-7; D may be TRBD2 (6 bases). The length of the CDR3 is 13 residues. Between the trimmed V and J ends, which lost 0 bases and 7 bases, there was a span of 10 bases. Germline CDR1 and CDR2: SEHNR and FQNEAQ (reference sequence). The CDR3 reads CASSLALGGEQYF. As DNA, the CDR3 is TGTGCCAGCAGCTTAGCTTTGGGGGGAGAGCAGTACTTC. The complete variable domain, with remaining parts taken from reference TRBV7-9 and TRBJ2-7, reads DTGVSQNPRHKITKRGQNVTFRCDPISEHNRLYWYRQTLGQGPEFLTYFQNEAQLEKSRLLSDRFSAERPKGSFSTLEIQRTEQGDSAMYLCASSLALGGEQYFGPGTRLTVT.

This clonotype has ten or more counts. The gene calls are TRBV29-1 and TRBJ2-3; 8 bases match TRBD1. Per the germline V gene, CDR1 is SQVTM and CDR2 is ANQGSEA. CDR3 length: 14 amino acids. Trimming took 3 bases from V and 1 from J; bases not matched to a gene: 3. CDR3 DNA sequence: TGCAGCGTTGACAGGGGGCGAGGCACAGATACGCAGTATTTT. This codes for CSVDRGRGTDTQYF.

This clonotype has at least ten counts. The CDR3 protein is CASTDSILYNEQFF. CDR3 coding DNA: TGCGCCAGCACCGATTCCATACTCTACAATGAGCAGTTCTTC. The gene calls are TRBV10-2 and TRBJ2-1; D is uncertain. There are 14 residues in the CDR3. V was shortened by 7 bases and J by 3 bases, with 13 bases between the two germline ends. Germline loops: CDR1 WSHSY, CDR2 SAAADI.

Many counts were recorded for this clonotype. The chain links TRBV7-8 to TRBJ2-4; D might be TRBD2 (6 bases). The V and J ends lost 1 base and 1 base respectively, with 14 bases between them. The CDR3 has 17 amino acids. CDR1 and CDR2 from the germline V gene are SGHVS and FQNEAQ. The CDR3 sequence is CASSLVGGPLAKNIQYF. DNA for the CDR3: TGTGCCAGCAGCTTAGTAGGAGGGCCACTCGCCAAAAACATTCAGTACTTC.

By frequency in the sample, this clonotype is medium-sized (0.01 to 0.1%). This chain joins TRBV28 and TRBJ1-5, with 8 nucleotides matching TRBD1. The trim removed 3 bases at V and 0 bases at J, leaving 10 bases unmatched. The CDR3 has 18 amino acids. Germline CDR1 MDHEN, CDR2 SYDVKM. CDR3 DNA sequence: TGTGCCAGCAGTTTCGTCGGGACAGGTGTGGGTAGCAATCAGCCCCAGCATTTT. Translation: CASSFVGTGVGSNQPQHF.

The chain recombines TRBV2 with TRBJ2-3; D possibly uses TRBD1 or TRBD2 (5 bases each). The germline CDR1 and CDR2 sequences are SNHLY and FYNNEI. This CDR3 spans 16 amino acids. With 8 bases removed from V and 3 bases from J, the gap between germline ends came to 21 bases. As DNA, the CDR3 is TGTGCCAGCTCCGACCGGGACCCAGAGGGTACAGATACGCAGTATTTT. Protein sequence: CASSDRDPEGTDTQYF.